Listed below are T cell receptor beta chains from one sample, sequenced in a study of blood T cell repertoires in COVID-19. The method was immunoSEQ multiplex PCR; TCRdb's version includes in-frame clones alone and lacks a portion of them. Of roughly 500,000 clones listed, approximately 87% are singletons. Sequencing input: PBMCs or T cells enriched from blood (not recorded which). Receptor source: a woman aged 40-49 years who had recovered from COVID-19. CDR3s include the opening cysteine and the closing phenylalanine or tryptophan. Fields, in order: V gene, J gene, clone size, D gene, CDR3 DNA, CDR3 protein. A D gene is named only where the DNA matches it firmly. Expanded clones get a size class; other rows say once, few or many, or leave the size out.

V: TRBV6-5
J: TRBJ1-3
size: NA
D: NA
DNA: TGTGCCAGCAGTTACGGCAGACTCTCGGGAAACACCATATATTTT
CDR3: CASSYGRLSGNTIYF

V: TRBV4-2
J: TRBJ1-3
size: few
D: NA
DNA: TGTGCCAGCAGCCAAGATCTGACAGAAGGAAACACCATATATTTT
CDR3: CASSQDLTEGNTIYF

V: TRBV27
J: TRBJ1-1
size: NA
D: NA
DNA: TGTGCCAGCAGTAGCCCCTTGAACACTGAAGCTTTCTTT
CDR3: CASSSPLNTEAFF

V: TRBV10-1
J: TRBJ2-1
size: NA
D: TRBD2
DNA: TGCGCCAGCAGTGAGGGGACGGCTAGCGGGAGCGGTGAGCAGTTCTTC
CDR3: CASSEGTASGSGEQFF

V: TRBV27
J: TRBJ1-6
size: NA
D: NA
DNA: TGTGCCAGCAGTCCTAGACAGAATAATTCACCCCTCCACTTT
CDR3: CASSPRQNNSPLHF

V: TRBV7-6
J: TRBJ2-7
size: NA
D: TRBD2
DNA: TGTGCCAGCAGCAGGTTAGCGGGAGGAGTTACCTACGAGCAGTACTTC
CDR3: CASSRLAGGVTYEQYF

V: TRBV10-3
J: TRBJ2-1
size: NA
D: NA
DNA: TGTGCCATCAGTGAGCAACATGGCTCCTACAATGAGCAGTTCTTC
CDR3: CAISEQHGSYNEQFF

V: TRBV6-5
J: TRBJ2-1
size: NA
D: NA
DNA: TGTGCCAGCAGTTCTGCCGGGACTCCCAACAATGAGCAGTTCTTC
CDR3: CASSSAGTPNNEQFF

V: TRBV7-2
J: TRBJ1-2
size: NA
D: NA
DNA: TGTGCCAGCAGCGCCAGGGGAACCTATGGCTACACCTTC
CDR3: CASSARGTYGYTF

V: TRBV6-5
J: TRBJ2-1
size: NA
D: NA
DNA: TGTGCCAGCAGTTACTCGGAGACTCACAATGAGCAGTTCTTC
CDR3: CASSYSETHNEQFF

V: TRBV14
J: TRBJ1-4
size: NA
D: TRBD1
DNA: TGTGCCAGCAGCCCCTTTGACAGGGGGGAAAAACTGTTTTTT
CDR3: CASSPFDRGEKLFF

V: TRBV27
J: TRBJ1-2
size: once
D: TRBD1
DNA: TGTGCCAGCAGTTTGACAGGGGCAAACTATGGCTACACCTTC
CDR3: CASSLTGANYGYTF

V: TRBV12-3/TRBV12-4
J: TRBJ2-7
size: NA
D: TRBD1
DNA: TGTGCCAGCAGTGCCGGGACAGTCTACGAGCAGTACTTC
CDR3: CASSAGTVYEQYF

V: TRBV24-1
J: TRBJ1-5
size: NA
D: NA
DNA: TGTGCCACCAGTGTCAATAGCAATCAGCCCCAGCATTTT
CDR3: CATSVNSNQPQHF

V: TRBV24-1
J: TRBJ2-1
size: NA
D: TRBD2
DNA: TGTGCCACCAGTGATTCAATAGCGGGAGATGTCAATGAGCAGTTCTTC
CDR3: CATSDSIAGDVNEQFF

V: TRBV5-1
J: TRBJ2-3
size: NA
D: NA
DNA: TGCGCCAGCACTTTGGGGCAGGCTAAGACCTACACAGATACGCAGTATTTT
CDR3: CASTLGQAKTYTDTQYF

V: TRBV14
J: TRBJ2-2
size: NA
D: TRBD2
DNA: TGTGCCAGCAGCCAAGGACTAGCGGCGTTCACCGGGGAGCTGTTTTTT
CDR3: CASSQGLAAFTGELFF

V: TRBV20-1
J: TRBJ1-6
size: NA
D: NA
DNA: TGCAGTGTAGAAGGAGACTCGGCCCTCCACTTT
CDR3: CSVEGDSALHF

V: TRBV7-9
J: TRBJ2-7
size: NA
D: NA
DNA: TGTGCCAGCAGCTTCGGCAGATGGAGCTACGAGCAGTACTTC
CDR3: CASSFGRWSYEQYF

V: TRBV6-2/TRBV6-3
J: TRBJ1-6
size: NA
D: NA
DNA: TGTGCCAGCAGCGATACAGGGCGTTATAATTCACCCCTCCACTTT
CDR3: CASSDTGRYNSPLHF

V: TRBV7-9
J: TRBJ2-6
size: many
D: TRBD2
DNA: TGTGCCAGCAGCTTAGGGGGTAGCGGGAGAGTTTACGGGGCCAACGTCCTGACTTTC
CDR3: CASSLGGSGRVYGANVLTF

V: TRBV20-1
J: TRBJ2-7
size: NA
D: NA
DNA: TGCAGTGCTAGTGACCTAGGTAACGAGCAGTACTTC
CDR3: CSASDLGNEQYF

V: TRBV6-2/TRBV6-3
J: TRBJ2-1
size: NA
D: TRBD2
DNA: TGTGCCAGCAGTTATTTAAAGGGAGGGAATGAGCAGTTCTTC
CDR3: CASSYLKGGNEQFF

V: TRBV3-1/TRBV3-2
J: TRBJ2-7
size: few
D: TRBD1
DNA: TGTGCCAGCAGCCACACAGGGGACGAGCAGTACTTC
CDR3: CASSHTGDEQYF

V: TRBV4-1
J: TRBJ1-2
size: NA
D: TRBD1
DNA: TGCGCCAGCAGCCCCACCGGGACAGGCGACTATGGCTACACCTTC
CDR3: CASSPTGTGDYGYTF

V: TRBV19
J: TRBJ2-4
size: NA
D: TRBD1
DNA: TGTGCCAGTAACACCGGGACAGGGAGGAACATTCAGTACTTC
CDR3: CASNTGTGRNIQYF

V: TRBV19
J: TRBJ2-1
size: NA
D: NA
DNA: TGTGCCAGTAGTATTAGGGCAGGGGACTACAATGAGCAGTTCTTC
CDR3: CASSIRAGDYNEQFF

V: TRBV5-4
J: TRBJ1-2
size: NA
D: NA
DNA: TGTGCCAGCAGCTTGGGTCGACAGGCTTTCTACACCTTC
CDR3: CASSLGRQAFYTF

V: TRBV18
J: TRBJ2-1
size: NA
D: NA
DNA: TGTGCCAGCTCACCAGCCCTCCCCTCTACAGGGAGTGAGCAGTTCTTC
CDR3: CASSPALPSTGSEQFF

V: TRBV9
J: TRBJ1-1
size: NA
D: TRBD1
DNA: TGTGCCAGCAGCACGTCGACAGGGTTAAGCACTGAAGCTTTCTTT
CDR3: CASSTSTGLSTEAFF

V: TRBV19
J: TRBJ1-1
size: NA
D: TRBD1
DNA: TGTGCCAGTAGAACAGGGGGCGGGACTGAAGCTTTCTTT
CDR3: CASRTGGGTEAFF

V: TRBV6-2/TRBV6-3
J: TRBJ2-3
size: NA
D: NA
DNA: TGTGCCAGCAGTTACGCAGGGGTCGTAGCAGATACGCAGTATTTT
CDR3: CASSYAGVVADTQYF

V: TRBV6-5
J: TRBJ2-7
size: NA
D: NA
DNA: TGTGCCAGCAGTCCGCCGGGACTTACCTACGAGCAGTACTTC
CDR3: CASSPPGLTYEQYF

V: TRBV7-7
J: TRBJ2-5
size: once
D: NA
DNA: TGTGCTAGCAGCCCCCCAACCGGGCAGGGAGAGACCCAGTACTTC
CDR3: CASSPPTGQGETQYF

V: TRBV7-9
J: TRBJ2-1
size: NA
D: TRBD2
DNA: TGTGCCAGCAGCCAAGGACTAGCAGCGGAAAATGAGCAGTTCTTC
CDR3: CASSQGLAAENEQFF

V: TRBV24-1
J: TRBJ2-5
size: once
D: NA
DNA: TGTGCCACCAGTGAAACAGGGATTAAAGAGACCCAGTACTTC
CDR3: CATSETGIKETQYF

V: TRBV6-2/TRBV6-3
J: TRBJ1-1
size: few
D: NA
DNA: TGTGCCAGCAGTCGGGACACGGCCACTGAAGCTTTCTTT
CDR3: CASSRDTATEAFF

V: TRBV7-9
J: TRBJ2-3
size: once
D: TRBD2
DNA: TGTGCCAGCAGCTTAGACCGGGAGGGGGGGGATACGCAGTATTTT
CDR3: CASSLDREGGDTQYF

V: TRBV6-2/TRBV6-3
J: TRBJ1-1
size: once
D: NA
DNA: TGTGCCAGCAGTTACTCAACAGTGAACACTGAAGCTTTCTTT
CDR3: CASSYSTVNTEAFF

V: TRBV6-4
J: TRBJ2-7
size: NA
D: NA
DNA: TGTGCCAGCAGTGACGGAGGGAGGCCCTCGTACGAGCAGTACTTC
CDR3: CASSDGGRPSYEQYF

V: TRBV7-2
J: TRBJ2-7
size: NA
D: NA
DNA: TGTGCCAGCAGCTTATACACACAATCCCGAGGCGAGCAGTACTTC
CDR3: CASSLYTQSRGEQYF

V: TRBV7-2
J: TRBJ1-6
size: NA
D: TRBD1
DNA: TGTGCCACCCGAACCGGGACAGAGAATTCACCCCTCCACTTT
CDR3: CATRTGTENSPLHF

V: TRBV19
J: TRBJ2-1
size: NA
D: TRBD2
DNA: TGTGCCAGTAGTATAGAGGCTAGCGGGAGTTACAGTGAGCAGTTCTTC
CDR3: CASSIEASGSYSEQFF

V: TRBV5-1
J: TRBJ2-7
size: NA
D: TRBD1
DNA: TGCGCCAGCAGCTTGGGAGGGGGCTCGGACTACGAGCAGTACTTC
CDR3: CASSLGGGSDYEQYF

V: TRBV15
J: TRBJ1-5
size: NA
D: TRBD1
DNA: TGTGCCACCAGCACCGGACAGGGTGTACGCAATCAGCCCCAGCATTTT
CDR3: CATSTGQGVRNQPQHF

V: TRBV9
J: TRBJ1-1
size: NA
D: NA
DNA: TGTGCCAGCAGCGCCCACGGACTGAGCCCTGAAGCTTTCTTT
CDR3: CASSAHGLSPEAFF

V: TRBV3-1/TRBV3-2
J: TRBJ1-2
size: once
D: NA
DNA: TGTGCCAGCAGCCAACCGACAGGAAACTATGGCTACACCTTC
CDR3: CASSQPTGNYGYTF

V: TRBV7-6
J: TRBJ2-1
size: NA
D: TRBD1
DNA: TGTGCCAGCAGCTTAGGTTTAGGGGGACAGGTGTCGAATGAGCAGTTCTTC
CDR3: CASSLGLGGQVSNEQFF

V: TRBV30
J: TRBJ1-1
size: NA
D: NA
DNA: TGTGCCTGGAGTGTTGCAGGGAACACTGAAGCTTTCTTT
CDR3: CAWSVAGNTEAFF

V: TRBV7-2
J: TRBJ2-3
size: NA
D: TRBD2
DNA: TGTGCCAGCAGCTCCTGGACTAGCGGAAACACAGATACGCAGTATTTT
CDR3: CASSSWTSGNTDTQYF